This T cell receptor (beta chain) is drawn from a study of cytomegalovirus exposure and HLA in healthy donors. About the research overall: Among fewer than 500 genotyped donors, around 80% fell in the Caucasian-associated ancestry cluster.

Germline loops: CDR1 LNHDA, CDR2 SQIVND (reference sequence). V shed 8 bases, J shed 5 bases, and the junction held 2 bases outside the gene matches. This CDR3 spans 13 amino acids. The PCR made use of 60 Vbeta and 13 Jbeta primers. Sequencing used immunoSEQ multiplex PCR; TCRdb keeps in-frame clones, though not all of them. This table has over 150,000 clones, over 75% appearing once. Findings and limits, study-wide: A later analysis reportedly identified an Asian-associated ancestry cluster as carrying fewer N-insertions than the approximately 670-donor mean. For most TCR beta V segments, an earlier analysis put the productive rate at about 90% or about 30% of the time. High sensitivity and specificity were reportedly achieved when the classifier diagnosed cytomegalovirus status.

Comment on this clone: Its antigen is not known.

The specimen sequenced was PBMCs. The chain joins TRBV19 to TRBJ2-2; 10 bases line up with TRBD2. The receptor comes from a woman in her 30s in good health and CMV-seronegative. In DNA form, the CDR3 reads TGTGCCAGTCAGCGGGAGGGGACCGGGGAGCTGTTTTTT. It translates to CASQREGTGELFF.